This T cell receptor (beta chain) was recorded in a study of T cell responses to AZD1222 COVID-19 vaccine (dated by TCRdb to the early 2020s). At the level of the whole study: AZD1222 recipients given second doses at about 4 weeks or at about 12 weeks were pooled, since spike-specific TCR depth and breadth were not found to differ between the two schedules. A total of 230 to 250 trial participants underwent TCR sequencing, of whom more than 200 had received two doses of AZD1222 and about 25 had received two doses of the MenACWY control vaccine. Enrollment into the trials was organized by age into subgroups of 18-55, 56-69 and 70-plus years, and those subgroups contained roughly 150, 30 and 60 TCR-sequenced participants, respectively.

Summary of the overall study and its limitations: Most participants were white British and females outnumbered males, and the authors suggested that clonal diversity may have been underestimated. No day 14 peak-response samples were available, so repertoires were characterized only after the peak T cell response. Conclusions about previously exposed vaccinees were limited because only six or seven AZD1222 recipients were SARS-CoV-2 seropositive at baseline. The 56-69-year group was small, and its depth increase did not reach significance, likely because of low power. CD4 TCRs associated with the vaccine covered the entire spike protein, and the dominant responses were in regions 160-218 and 743-854. Epitopes outside the regions mutated in the B.1.351 and B.1.1.7 variants were reportedly recognized by nearly half of the unique spike-specific TCRs. After two AZD1222 doses, both the breadth and the depth of spike-specific TCRs were significantly higher than at day 0 and than in MenACWY recipients.

Comment on this clone: Which antigen it targets is not known. Base qualities are not recorded, but no much larger clone differs from it by a single base.

The time point label for this specimen denotes: baseline before first vaccination. Vaccinee samples came from UK trials COV001 and COV002, including a single-blind randomized controlled phase 2/3 trial of AZD1222 (ChAdOx1 nCoV-19) in healthy adults. For TCRbeta chain sequencing, PBMC samples from trial participants were taken at day 0 and at day 28 after the second dose. V is pared back by 10 bases and J by 1 base, with 11 bases lying between the germline termini. The CDR1 and CDR2 encoded by the germline V gene are MDHEN and SYDVKM. From cysteine to phenylalanine, the CDR3 is 13 amino acids long. Only CDR3 DNA is held: 39 bases, read in frame from base 1. The CDR3 regions of human TCRbeta chains were analyzed by immunosequencing. The source study handled its data this way. Repertoire TCRs were matched against a reference library of SARS-CoV-2-specific TCRs generated with the MIRA antigen-specificity platform. Breadth was defined as the fraction of unique TCRs that were SARS-CoV-2-associated, and depth was defined as the fraction of total T cells that were SARS-CoV-2-associated. Using the MIRA data, each spike-specific TCR was mapped to the spike region that the TCR reacts to and placed in a CD4 or CD8 class. Log10-transformed breadth and depth values were compared by one-way ANOVA with Sidak's multiple comparisons tests. TCRdb re-hosts the immuneACCESS table, in-frame sequences only. Its copies lack some clones; in the studies checked, an unresolved V gene accounts for under half of them, and the cause for the rest is not known. The DNA was the basis for D and trimming; V, J and clone size are from that table. In all, the sample holds some 120,000 clones, and 87% of those were seen once. The top ten hold 1.4% to 1.5% of the sample.

Rearrangement joined TRBV28 to TRBJ2-4; D gene: possibly TRBD2, on 5 matching bases. The source material was peripheral blood, sampled on day 0 of AZD1222 vaccination. This clonotype was sampled from an adult in good health. The sequenced DNA is TGTGCCACCTCCCCGGGGGCCAAAAACATTCAGTACTTC. Its protein is CATSPGAKNIQYF.